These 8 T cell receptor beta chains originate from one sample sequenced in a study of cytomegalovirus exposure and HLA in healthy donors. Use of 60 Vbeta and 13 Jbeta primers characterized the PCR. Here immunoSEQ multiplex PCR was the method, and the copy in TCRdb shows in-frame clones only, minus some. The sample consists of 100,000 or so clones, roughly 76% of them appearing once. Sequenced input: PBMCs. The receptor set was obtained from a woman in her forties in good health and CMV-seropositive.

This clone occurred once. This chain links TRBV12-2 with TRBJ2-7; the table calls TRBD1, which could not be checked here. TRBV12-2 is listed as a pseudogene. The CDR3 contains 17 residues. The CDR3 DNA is TGTGCAAGCCCTAAGGGGGGACAGGCCATTTCAGGATACGAGCAGTACTTC. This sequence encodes CASPKGGQAISGYEQYF.

CDR3 region: CASSLVGTGYTGELFF. The DNA for the CDR3 is TGCGCCAGCAGCTTGGTGGGGACAGGGTACACCGGGGAGCTGTTTTTT. The V call is TRBV5-1, the J call TRBJ2-2, with 9 bases fitting TRBD1. J was trimmed by 3 bases and V by 0 bases; bases with no gene match: 3. The CDR3 totals 16 residues. The germline V gene has CDR1 SGHRS and CDR2 YFSETQ.

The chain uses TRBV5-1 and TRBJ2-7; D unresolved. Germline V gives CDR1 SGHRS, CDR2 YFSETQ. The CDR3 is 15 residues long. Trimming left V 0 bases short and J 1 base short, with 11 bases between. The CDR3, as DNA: TGCGCCAGCAGCTTGGCCTGGTCTAGGTCCTACGAGCAGTACTTC. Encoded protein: CASSLAWSRSYEQYF.

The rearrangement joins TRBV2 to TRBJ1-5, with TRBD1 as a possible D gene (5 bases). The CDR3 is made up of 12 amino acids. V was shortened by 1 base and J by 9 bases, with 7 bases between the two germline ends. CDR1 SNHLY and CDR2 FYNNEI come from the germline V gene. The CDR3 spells CASSEEGLPQHF. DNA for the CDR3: TGTGCCAGCAGTGAAGAGGGGCTGCCCCAGCATTTT.

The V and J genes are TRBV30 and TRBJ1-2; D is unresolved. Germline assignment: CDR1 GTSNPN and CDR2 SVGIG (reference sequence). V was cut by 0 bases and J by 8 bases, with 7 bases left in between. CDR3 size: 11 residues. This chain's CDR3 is CAWSVLLGYTF. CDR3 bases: TGTGCCTGGAGTGTCCTTTTGGGCTACACCTTC.

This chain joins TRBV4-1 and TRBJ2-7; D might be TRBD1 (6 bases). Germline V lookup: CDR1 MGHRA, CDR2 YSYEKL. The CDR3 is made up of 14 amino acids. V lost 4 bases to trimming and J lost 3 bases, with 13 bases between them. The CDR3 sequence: CASSLLRDNYEQYF. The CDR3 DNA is TGCGCCAGCAGCCTCCTCCGGGACAACTACGAGCAGTACTTC.

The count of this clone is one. CDR3 residues: CASSNPGGAGTQYF. CDR3 sequence (DNA): TGCGCCAGCAGCAACCCAGGGGGAGCGGGGACCCAGTACTTC. V is TRBV5-1 and J is TRBJ2-5, with D possibly being TRBD1 (7 bases). The CDR3 is made up of 14 amino acids. Trimming cost V 4 bases and J 7 bases, with 17 bases left between them. From germline, CDR1 is SGHRS and CDR2 YFSETQ. Together with reference TRBV5-1 and TRBJ2-5, the CDR3 gives the full variable domain: KAGVTQTPRYLIKTRGQQVTLSCSPISGHRSVSWYQQTPGQGLQFLFEYFSETQRNKGNFPGRFSGRQFSNSRSEMNVSTLELGDSALYLCASSNPGGAGTQYFGPGTRLLVL.

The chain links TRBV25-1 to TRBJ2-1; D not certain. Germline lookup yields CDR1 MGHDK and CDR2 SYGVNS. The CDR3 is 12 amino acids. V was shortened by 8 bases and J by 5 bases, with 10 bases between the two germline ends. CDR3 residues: CASPGSDNEQFF. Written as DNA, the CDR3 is TGTGCCAGCCCCGGTTCTGACAATGAGCAGTTCTTC.